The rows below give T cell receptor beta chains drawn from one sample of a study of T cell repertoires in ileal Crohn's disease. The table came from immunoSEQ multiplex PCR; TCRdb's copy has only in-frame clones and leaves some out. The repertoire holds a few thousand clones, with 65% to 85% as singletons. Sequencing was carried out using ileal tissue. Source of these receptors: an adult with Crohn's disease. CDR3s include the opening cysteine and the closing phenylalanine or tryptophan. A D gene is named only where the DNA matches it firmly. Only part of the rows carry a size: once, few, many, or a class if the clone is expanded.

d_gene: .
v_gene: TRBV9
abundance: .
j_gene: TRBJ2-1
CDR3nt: TGTGCCAGCAGCGTATCCGTCGGCAATGAGCAGTTCTTC
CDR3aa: CASSVSVGNEQFF

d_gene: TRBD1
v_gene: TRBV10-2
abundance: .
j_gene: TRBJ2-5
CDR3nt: TGCGCCAGCAGTGTGGACAGGGAAAAACAAGAGACCCAGTACTTC
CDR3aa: CASSVDREKQETQYF

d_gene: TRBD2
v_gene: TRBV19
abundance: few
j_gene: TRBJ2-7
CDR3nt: TGTGCCAGTGAAAGGACTAGCGGGAGTAACGAGCAGTACTTC
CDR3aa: CASERTSGSNEQYF

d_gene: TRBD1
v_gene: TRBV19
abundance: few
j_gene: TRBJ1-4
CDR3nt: TGTGCCAGTAGTATGAGACAGGGTTCGGAAAAACTGTTTTTT
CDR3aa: CASSMRQGSEKLFF

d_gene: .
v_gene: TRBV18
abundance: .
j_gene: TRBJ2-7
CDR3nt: TGTGCCAGCTCACCCCCCTGGGACACCCAAGAGCAGTACTTC
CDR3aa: CASSPPWDTQEQYF

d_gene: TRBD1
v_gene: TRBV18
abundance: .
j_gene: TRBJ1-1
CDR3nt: TGTGCCAGCTCACCCCTCTTCATTGGACAGGGGAACACTGAAGCTTTCTTT
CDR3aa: CASSPLFIGQGNTEAFF

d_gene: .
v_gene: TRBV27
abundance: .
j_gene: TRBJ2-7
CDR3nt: TGTGCCAGCAGTTCGCGACTCACTCATAACTACGAGCAGTACTTC
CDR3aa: CASSSRLTHNYEQYF

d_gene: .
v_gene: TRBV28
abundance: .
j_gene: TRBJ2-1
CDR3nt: TGTGCCAGCAGTTTGTCGAGTAGGGGGAATGAGCAGTTCTTC
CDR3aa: CASSLSSRGNEQFF

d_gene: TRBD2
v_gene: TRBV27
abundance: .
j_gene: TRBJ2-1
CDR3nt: TGTGCCAGCAGGGGCGGGAGTTCCTACAATGAGCAGTTCTTC
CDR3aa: CASRGGSSYNEQFF

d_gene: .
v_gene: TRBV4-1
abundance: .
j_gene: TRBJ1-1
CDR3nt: TGCGCCAGCAGCCAATGGACAGACACTGAAGCTTTCTTT
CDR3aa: CASSQWTDTEAFF

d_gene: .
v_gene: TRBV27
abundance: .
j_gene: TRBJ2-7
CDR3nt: TGTGCCAGCAGTTTCGCGGGCGCTAGCCGGTTCGGGGAGCAGTACTTC
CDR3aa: CASSFAGASRFGEQYF

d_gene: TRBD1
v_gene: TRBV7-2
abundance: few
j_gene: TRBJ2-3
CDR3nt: TGTGCCAGCAGCTGGACAGGGTTGGGGAACACAGATACGCAGTATTTT
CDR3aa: CASSWTGLGNTDTQYF

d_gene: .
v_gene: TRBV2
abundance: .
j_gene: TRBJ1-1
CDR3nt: TGTGCCAGCAGTGGAGTCGAGAACACTGAAGCTTTCTTT
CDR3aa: CASSGVENTEAFF

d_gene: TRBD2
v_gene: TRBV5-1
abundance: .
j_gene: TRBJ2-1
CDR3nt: TGCGCCAGCAGCTCGACTAGCGGGAACAATGAGCAGTTCTTC
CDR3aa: CASSSTSGNNEQFF

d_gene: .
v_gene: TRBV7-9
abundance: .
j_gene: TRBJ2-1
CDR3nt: TGTGCCAGCAGCTATGGTACGGGAAATGAGCAGTTCTTC
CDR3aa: CASSYGTGNEQFF

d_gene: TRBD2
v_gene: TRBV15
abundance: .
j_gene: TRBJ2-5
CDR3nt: TGTGCCACCAGCAACCTAGCGGGAGGTTCTTGGCAAGAGACCCAGTACTTC
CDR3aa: CATSNLAGGSWQETQYF

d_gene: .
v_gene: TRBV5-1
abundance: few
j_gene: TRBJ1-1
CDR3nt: TGCGCCAGCAGCTTGGACGTGGGGGGCACTGAAGCTTTCTTT
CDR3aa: CASSLDVGGTEAFF

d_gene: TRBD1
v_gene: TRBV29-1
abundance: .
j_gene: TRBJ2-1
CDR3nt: TGCAGCTCCGGACAGGGGTACAATGAGCAGTTCTTC
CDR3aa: CSSGQGYNEQFF

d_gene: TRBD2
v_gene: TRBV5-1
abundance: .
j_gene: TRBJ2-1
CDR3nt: TGCGCCAGCAGCTTGGTTCCAGCGGGGCGCACTTACAATGAGCAGTTCTTC
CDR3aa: CASSLVPAGRTYNEQFF

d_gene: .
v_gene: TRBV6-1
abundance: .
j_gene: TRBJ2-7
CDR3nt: TGTGCCAGCCTATCAGGGGGGTCCTACGAGCAGTACTTC
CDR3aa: CASLSGGSYEQYF

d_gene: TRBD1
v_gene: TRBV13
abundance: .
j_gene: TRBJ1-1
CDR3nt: TGTGCCAGCAGCTTAGTAGGGGGCGCAGACACTGAAGCTTTCTTT
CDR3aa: CASSLVGGADTEAFF

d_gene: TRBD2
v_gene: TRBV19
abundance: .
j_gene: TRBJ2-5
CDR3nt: TGTGCCAGTAGTATCCGCGGGGGGCAGGAGTGGGAGACCCAGTACTTC
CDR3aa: CASSIRGGQEWETQYF

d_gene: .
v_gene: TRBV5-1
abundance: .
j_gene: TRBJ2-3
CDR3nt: TGCGCCAGCAGCACCACCGGGGGAAGGACAGATACGCAGTATTTT
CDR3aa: CASSTTGGRTDTQYF

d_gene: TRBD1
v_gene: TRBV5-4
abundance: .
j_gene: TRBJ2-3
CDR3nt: TGTGCCAGCAGCTTGAAATACGGACAGGGATTAACGCAGTATTTT
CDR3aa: CASSLKYGQGLTQYF

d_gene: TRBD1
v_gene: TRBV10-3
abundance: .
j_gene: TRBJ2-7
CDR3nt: TGTGCCATCAGTGAGCCACAGGGGGACTGCGACGAGCAGTACTTC
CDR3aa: CAISEPQGDCDEQYF

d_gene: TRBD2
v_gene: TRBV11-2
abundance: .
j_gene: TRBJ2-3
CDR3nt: TGTGCCAGCAGCTTAACGCTGGCTAGCGGGAGTAATACAGATACGCAGTATTTT
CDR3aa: CASSLTLASGSNTDTQYF

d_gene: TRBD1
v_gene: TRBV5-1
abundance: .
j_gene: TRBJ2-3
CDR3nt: TGCGCCAGCAGCCCCTTTGGACAGGTTAGCACAGATACGCAGTATTTT
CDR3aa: CASSPFGQVSTDTQYF

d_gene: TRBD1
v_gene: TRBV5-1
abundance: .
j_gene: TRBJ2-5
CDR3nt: TGCGCCAGCAGCTTGGCCGGGACAGGCGGGGCATGGGCCCAGTACTTC
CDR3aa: CASSLAGTGGAWAQYF

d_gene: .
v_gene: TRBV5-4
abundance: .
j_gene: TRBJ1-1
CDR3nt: TGTGCCAGCAGCAACCGCAGGGCCCTCACTGAAGCTTTCTTT
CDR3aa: CASSNRRALTEAFF

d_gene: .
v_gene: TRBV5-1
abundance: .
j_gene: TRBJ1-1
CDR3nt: TGCGCCAGCAGCTTCGGCGGGACGAACACTGAAGCTTTCTTT
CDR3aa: CASSFGGTNTEAFF

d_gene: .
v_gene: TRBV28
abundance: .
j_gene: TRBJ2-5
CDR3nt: TGTGCCAGCAGCCCTGGGGGGAGGGAGACCCAGTACTTC
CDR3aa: CASSPGGRETQYF

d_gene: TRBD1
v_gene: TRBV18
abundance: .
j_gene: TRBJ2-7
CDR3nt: TGTGCCAGCTCCCCAGGACAGGGTGGCGAGCAGTACTTC
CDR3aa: CASSPGQGGEQYF

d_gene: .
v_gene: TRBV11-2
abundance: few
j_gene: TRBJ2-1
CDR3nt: TGTGCCAGCAGCTTGCTGGTGAGCTCCTACAATGAGCAGTTCTTC
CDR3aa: CASSLLVSSYNEQFF

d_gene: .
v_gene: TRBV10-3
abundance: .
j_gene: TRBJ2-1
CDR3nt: TGTGCCATCAGTGAACCGACAGGAACCTACAATGAGCAGTTCTTC
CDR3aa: CAISEPTGTYNEQFF

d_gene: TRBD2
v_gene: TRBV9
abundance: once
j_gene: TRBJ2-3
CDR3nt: TGTGCCAGCAGCCCTGCGCGGGGGACGGGTACAGATACGCAGTATTTT
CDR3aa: CASSPARGTGTDTQYF

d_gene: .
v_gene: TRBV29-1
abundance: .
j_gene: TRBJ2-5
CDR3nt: TGCAGCGTTGAGACGGCAGGCATGATAGAGACCCAGTACTTC
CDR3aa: CSVETAGMIETQYF

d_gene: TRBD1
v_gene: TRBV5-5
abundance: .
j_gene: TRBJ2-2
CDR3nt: TGTGCCAGCAGTATAGGGACAGCATCGAACACCGGGGAGCTGTTTTTT
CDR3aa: CASSIGTASNTGELFF

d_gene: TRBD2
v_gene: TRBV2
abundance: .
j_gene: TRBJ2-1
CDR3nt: TGTGCCAGCAGTCCCACTAGCGGGGGCAGGGGTGAGCAGTTCTTC
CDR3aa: CASSPTSGGRGEQFF

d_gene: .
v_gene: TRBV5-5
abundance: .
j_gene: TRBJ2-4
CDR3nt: TGTGCCAGCAGCTTAGAGGGATCGAACATTCAGTACTTC
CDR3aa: CASSLEGSNIQYF

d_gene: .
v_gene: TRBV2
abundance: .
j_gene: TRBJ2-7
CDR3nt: TGTGCCAGCAGTGAGAGGAGTGGCGAGCAGTACTTC
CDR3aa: CASSERSGEQYF

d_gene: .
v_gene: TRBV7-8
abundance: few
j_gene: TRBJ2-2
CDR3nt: TGTGCCAGCAGCCCGTCAGGGGCCCCCGGGGAGCTGTTTTTT
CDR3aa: CASSPSGAPGELFF

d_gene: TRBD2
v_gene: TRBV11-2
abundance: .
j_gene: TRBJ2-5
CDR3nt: TGTGCCAGCAGCTCGACTAGCGGGGGGGCCGGCGAGACCCAGTACTTC
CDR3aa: CASSSTSGGAGETQYF